What follows are 30 T cell receptor beta chains derived from one specimen sequenced in a study of early T cells in non-severe SARS-CoV-2 infection. In TCRdb, the 5' RACE reads were re-called with MiXCR into one record per CDR3 protein. The sample carries 30,000 to 40,000 distinct CDR3 sequences, approximately 7.9% recorded once. The sequencing used whole blood, collected at baseline. Receptors were obtained from an adult who was a healthcare worker with PCR-confirmed SARS-CoV-2 infection or an uninfected control (not recorded which).

For the CDR3, the DNA is TGTGCCAGCACTGCCAAAAACATTCAGTACTTC. It is translated as CASTAKNIQYF. The chain employs TRBV28 and TRBJ2-4; D is ambiguous. The V end was cut by 7 bases, the J end by 1 base, with 2 bases between. The CDR3 covers 11 residues. Germline CDR1 and CDR2: MDHEN and SYDVKM.

The table lists this clonotype with many counts. The gene calls are TRBV13 and TRBJ1-2, with TRBD1 identical over 7 bases. Germline CDR1 and CDR2: PRHDT and FYEKMQ (reference sequence). CDR3 length equals 15 residues. The trim removed 5 bases at V and 2 bases at J, leaving 8 bases unmatched. In nucleotides, the CDR3 is TGTGCCAGCAGCCCAAGGGGGCTTCTAAACTATGGCTACACCTTC. Translating it yields CASSPRGLLNYGYTF.

For the CDR3, the DNA is TGTGCCAGCAGTGAAGTCGGATTTAATGAAAAACTGTTTTTT. It yields the protein CASSEVGFNEKLFF. The chain couples TRBV2 to TRBJ1-4; D remains unclear. Per the germline V gene, CDR1 is SNHLY and CDR2 is FYNNEI. V was shortened by 1 base and J by 4 bases, with 7 bases between the two germline ends. The CDR3 is 14 amino acids.

This clonotype was counted only a few times. The chain combines TRBV5-1 with TRBJ2-7, with D possibly TRBD1 on 6 matching bases. The CDR3 has 13 amino acids. Per germline, CDR1 SGHRS and CDR2 YFSETQ. The V end lost 7 bases, the J end lost 3 bases, and 14 bases lay between the germline ends. The CDR3 DNA reads as TGCGCCAGCGGCCCCCAAGGGGGCTACGAGCAGTACTTC. It encodes CASGPQGGYEQYF.

This clonotype was seen more than once but under ten times. The chain recombines TRBV11-2 with TRBJ2-7; D ambiguous. In germline, CDR1 is SGHAT, CDR2 FQNNGV. This CDR3 comprises 13 residues. V lost 5 bases to trimming and J lost 1 base, with 9 bases between them. CDR3 in DNA: TGTGCCAGCAGCCGACTCTCGTCCTACGAGCAGTACTTC. Translation gives CASSRLSSYEQYF.

A few counts support this clonotype. The V call is TRBV5-5, the J call TRBJ1-5; 8 nucleotides match TRBD1. V lost 3 bases, J lost 4 bases, and 6 bases stayed unmatched. Germline-derived CDR1 and CDR2 are SGHKS and YYEKEE (reference sequence). This CDR3 comprises 15 residues. The CDR3 DNA sequence: TGTGCCAGCAGCTGGGGGACAGGAGTTAATCAGCCCCAGCATTTT. This gives the protein CASSWGTGVNQPQHF.

CDR3 protein: CSAPGTGYTEAFF. The DNA for the CDR3 is TGCAGTGCCCCCGGGACAGGTTACACTGAAGCTTTCTTT. The rearrangement uses TRBV20-1 and TRBJ1-1; 8 nucleotides line up with TRBD1. V shed 6 bases and J 3 bases; nucleotides not matched to a gene: 6. This CDR3 contains 13 residues. Germline-derived CDR1 and CDR2 are DFQATT and SNEGSKA (reference sequence).

This chain joins TRBV29-1 and TRBJ2-5, with 10 bases identical to TRBD2. The CDR3 spans 16 residues. The V gene end was trimmed by 1 base and the J gene end by 4 bases; junction bases not matched to a gene: 9. Germline lookup yields CDR1 SQVTM and CDR2 ANQGSEA. The CDR3 loop is CSVEAGAGLALETQYF. CDR3 DNA: TGCAGCGTTGAAGCGGGGGCGGGACTAGCGTTAGAGACCCAGTACTTC.

V gene TRBV7-6 combines with J gene TRBJ2-3, with 7 bases fitting TRBD1. Germline V gene lookup returns CDR1 SGHVS and CDR2 FNYEAQ. The V gene end was trimmed by 6 bases and the J gene end by 3 bases; junction bases not matched to a gene: 9. This CDR3 region has 15 residues. The CDR3 nucleotides are TGTGCCAGCAGTCCAGACAGGGAGAGAACAGATACGCAGTATTTT. It is translated as CASSPDRERTDTQYF.

This clonotype appeared a few times. In DNA, the CDR3 is TGTGCCAGCAGTCCCGGGACAGGGGTTTCACCCCTCCACTTT. It specifies CASSPGTGVSPLHF. The V gene is TRBV27, the J gene TRBJ1-6; 10 bases are shared with TRBD1. V lost 5 bases and J lost 9; bases outside the gene matches: 4. Germline V CDR1 and CDR2: MNHEY, SMNVEV (reference sequence). This CDR3 comprises 14 residues.

In DNA form, the CDR3 reads TGTGCCATCAGCCCGACAGGGAACGAGCAGTACTTC. Translation: CAISPTGNEQYF. The chain links TRBV10-3 to TRBJ2-7, with 7 bases fitting TRBD1. Germline lookup yields CDR1 ENHRY and CDR2 SYGVKD. V dropped 6 bases and J dropped 5; count of bases not matched to a gene: 4. The CDR3 runs to 12 residues.

This clonotype was seen only a few times. This chain connects TRBV5-1 to TRBJ1-6, with 7 bases lining up with TRBD1. Germline CDR1 SGHRS, CDR2 YFSETQ. The J segment lost 0 bases and the V segment lost 4 bases, leaving 10 bases of the junction unmatched. This CDR3 comprises 18 residues. CDR3 amino acids: CASSTSGTASSYNSPLHF. Here the CDR3 DNA reads TGCGCCAGCAGCACAAGCGGGACAGCGAGCTCCTATAATTCACCCCTCCACTTT.

This clonotype was detected many times. The V gene is TRBV15, the J gene TRBJ2-1; 14 nucleotides agree with TRBD2. CDR1 LNHNV and CDR2 YYDKDF come from the germline V gene (reference sequence). This CDR3 is 16 amino acids long. The V gene end was trimmed by 3 bases and the J gene end by 5 bases; junction bases not matched to a gene: 3. The CDR3 region is CATSRTSGGAHNEQFF. CDR3 DNA: TGTGCCACCAGCAGGACTAGCGGGGGGGCCCACAATGAGCAGTTCTTC.

This clonotype was recorded at least ten times. This sequence joins TRBV24-1 and TRBJ2-1; 9 bases match TRBD2. The CDR3 spans 16 residues. The ends lost 5 bases at V and 9 bases at J; junction bases unmatched: 13. The germline V gene encodes CDR1 KGHDR and CDR2 SFDVKD. The CDR3 DNA reads as TGTGCCACCAGTGCCGGTGGCAGCGGGGGGATCGGTGAGCAGTTCTTC. Translated, it gives CATSAGGSGGIGEQFF.

V usage is TRBV4-2 and J usage is TRBJ2-1; a possible D gene is TRBD1 (5 bases). Germline CDR1 reads LGHNA; CDR2 reads YNFKEQ. V lost 0 bases to trimming and J lost 2 bases, with 17 bases between them. This CDR3 contains 18 residues. The CDR3 bases are TGTGCCAGCAGCCAAGAAACAACTACCCTAGGGGCCTACAATGAGCAGTTCTTC. This gives the protein CASSQETTTLGAYNEQFF.

This clonotype came up many times. The rearrangement uses TRBV4-3 and TRBJ2-7, with 11 nucleotides matching TRBD1. The CDR3 is made up of 16 amino acids. CDR1 and CDR2 from the germline V gene are LGHNA and YSLEER. The V gene end was trimmed by 0 bases and the J gene end by 3 bases; junction bases not matched to a gene: 4. The CDR3: CASSQDFGTGGYEQYF. Written as DNA, the CDR3 is TGCGCCAGCAGCCAAGATTTTGGGACAGGGGGCTACGAGCAGTACTTC.

This clonotype turned up a few times. The V and J genes are TRBV19 and TRBJ2-6; the match to TRBD1 covers 9 bases. J was trimmed by 3 bases and V by 6 bases; bases with no gene match: 12. From germline, CDR1 is LNHDA and CDR2 SQIVND (reference sequence). The CDR3 length is 18 residues. The CDR3 loop reads CASSATGGARFGANVLTF. The CDR3 DNA reads as TGTGCCAGTAGCGCCACAGGGGGCGCACGCTTTGGGGCCAACGTCCTGACTTTC.

The sample holds a few counts of this clonotype. The chain employs TRBV19 and TRBJ1-2; unclear D gene. The CDR3 extends over 11 amino acids. V lost 7 bases and J 7 bases, leaving 10 bases between the germline ends. Germline V lookup: CDR1 LNHDA, CDR2 SQIVND (reference sequence). The CDR3 bases are TGTGCCAGTAAGAACAGTTTTGGCTACACCTTC. This encodes CASKNSFGYTF.

There are a few counts of this clonotype. The gene calls are TRBV11-2 and TRBJ2-7, with 9 bases identical to TRBD2. Trimming took 5 bases from V and 5 from J; bases not matched to a gene: 13. CDR1 and CDR2 (germline): SGHAT, FQNNGV. The CDR3 is made up of 16 amino acids. CDR3 loop: CASSTPRAGGPHEQYF. CDR3 in DNA: TGTGCCAGCAGCACTCCAAGGGCGGGGGGGCCGCACGAGCAGTACTTC. Full variable domain (outside the CDR3, taken from reference TRBV11-2 and TRBJ2-7): EAGVAQSPRYKIIEKRQSVAFWCNPISGHATLYWYQQILGQGPKLLIQFQNNGVVDDSQLPKDRFSAERLKGVDSTLKIQPAKLEDSAVYLCASSTPRAGGPHEQYFGPGTRLTVT.

V and J are TRBV7-2 and TRBJ2-6; D unresolved. The V and J ends lost 8 bases and 2 bases respectively, with 13 bases between them. This CDR3 spans 15 amino acids. The germline CDR1 and CDR2 sequences are SGHTA and FQGNSA. CDR3 sequence reads: CASREGSPGANVLTF. The CDR3 nucleotides are TGTGCCAGCCGCGAAGGGTCCCCTGGGGCCAACGTCCTGACTTTC.

This clonotype showed up many times. The rearrangement joins TRBV20-1 to TRBJ2-7; 7 nucleotides agree with TRBD1. Germline V gene sequence: CDR1 DFQATT, CDR2 SNEGSKA (reference sequence). CDR3 length: 12 amino acids. Trimming at V came to 4 bases and at J to 5 bases, leaving 5 bases not matched to a gene. This CDR3 reads CSAIDRVHEQYF. Written as DNA, the CDR3 is TGCAGTGCTATAGACAGGGTCCACGAGCAGTACTTC.

This clonotype was recorded many times. The rearrangement uses TRBV5-5 and TRBJ1-1; perhaps TRBD1 as D (5 bases). The V gene lost 4 bases and the J gene lost 0 bases, with 13 bases spanning the gap. The CDR3 totals 15 residues. Germline lookup yields CDR1 SGHKS and CDR2 YYEKEE (reference sequence). The CDR3 spells CASSHPSGVNTEAFF. CDR3 in DNA: TGTGCCAGCAGCCATCCTTCGGGGGTGAACACTGAAGCTTTCTTT.

J is TRBJ2-2 and V is TRBV12-3 or TRBV12-4; 7 bases align to TRBD1. J lost 4 bases, V lost 7 bases, and 6 bases had no gene match. The CDR3 is made up of 14 amino acids. The DNA of the CDR3 is TGTGCCAGCACCTTAGGGGGCACCACCGGGGAGCTGTTTTTT. Encoded protein: CASTLGGTTGELFF.

This clonotype was seen repeatedly, ten times or more. The V gene is TRBV20-1, the J gene TRBJ1-2, with no clear D. The CDR3 contains 15 residues. V was trimmed by 0 bases and J by 9 bases, leaving 20 bases between them. CDR1 and CDR2 (germline): DFQATT, SNEGSKA (reference sequence). In nucleotides, the CDR3 is TGCAGTGCTAGAGATCATGAAGTTTGGGGTTGGAGCTACACCTTC. Translating it yields CSARDHEVWGWSYTF.

This chain connects TRBV6-6 to TRBJ2-2, with 7 bases lining up with TRBD1. This CDR3 spans 13 amino acids. Per germline, CDR1 MNHNY and CDR2 SVGAGI (reference sequence). The V segment lost 8 bases and the J segment 2 bases; nucleotides outside the gene matches: 2. The CDR3 region has the DNA TGTGCCAGCCGGGACAGTAACACCGGGGAGCTGTTTTTT. Encoded protein: CASRDSNTGELFF.

The chain recombines TRBV7-2 with TRBJ2-5, with 10 bases aligning to TRBD1. Germline V lookup: CDR1 SGHTA, CDR2 FQGNSA. The V segment lost 5 bases and the J segment 5 bases; nucleotides outside the gene matches: 8. The CDR3 has 15 residues. This CDR3 is CASSLGTGDAETQYF. The CDR3, as DNA: TGTGCCAGCAGCCTGGGGACAGGGGATGCGGAGACCCAGTACTTC.

The table lists this clonotype with many counts. The V call is TRBV5-4, the J call TRBJ2-1; 8 bases are shared with TRBD2. The CDR3 spans 15 residues. J was trimmed by 8 bases and V by 5 bases; bases with no gene match: 12. From germline, CDR1 is SGHNT and CDR2 YYREEE (reference sequence). The CDR3 is CASSPGTRGYDEQFF. DNA for the CDR3: TGTGCCAGCAGTCCCGGGACTAGAGGGTACGATGAGCAGTTCTTC.

The V and J genes are TRBV4-2 and TRBJ2-7; 11 bases map to TRBD2. CDR1 and CDR2 (germline): LGHNA, YNFKEQ. With 0 bases clipped from V and 2 bases from J, the junction kept 3 bases outside the gene matches. The CDR3 totals 16 residues. The CDR3 here is CASSQDFSGGAYEQYF. CDR3 nucleotides: TGTGCCAGCAGCCAAGATTTTAGCGGGGGGGCCTACGAGCAGTACTTC.

This clonotype was counted ten times or more. The rearrangement uses TRBV7-9 and TRBJ2-3, with 12 positions matching TRBD2. The CDR3 runs to 17 residues. In germline, CDR1 is SEHNR, CDR2 FQNEAQ (reference sequence). J was trimmed by 2 bases and V by 5 bases; bases with no gene match: 8. The CDR3 sequence: CASSPRTSGEFTDTQYF. CDR3 DNA sequence: TGTGCCAGCAGCCCGCGGACTAGCGGGGAGTTCACAGATACGCAGTATTTT. Full variable domain (missing parts from reference TRBV7-9 and TRBJ2-3): DTGVSQNPRHKITKRGQNVTFRCDPISEHNRLYWYRQTLGQGPEFLTYFQNEAQLEKSRLLSDRFSAERPKGSFSTLEIQRTEQGDSAMYLCASSPRTSGEFTDTQYFGPGTRLTVL.

By frequency in the sample, this clonotype is large. The chain employs TRBV2 and TRBJ2-3; 11 bases agree with TRBD1. CDR1 and CDR2 (germline): SNHLY, FYNNEI. The J segment lost 5 bases and the V segment lost 8 bases, leaving 9 bases of the junction unmatched. The length of the CDR3 is 15 residues. The CDR3 DNA is TGTGCCAGCGAACAGGAGGGGACAGGGGGAGATACGCAGTATTTT. It yields the protein CASEQEGTGGDTQYF.